One and the same sample provided the 17 T cell receptor beta chains below, sequenced in a study of technical replicates of blood from a handful of donors. Method: immunoSEQ multiplex PCR; TCRdb's copy keeps in-frame clones and lacks some. The repertoire includes under 85,000 clones, roughly 92% of them detected once, and over 0.25% sits in the top ten. The sample comprised T cells isolated from PBMCs. The receptors derive from a human donor in good health.

This clone was counted only a few times. The rearrangement uses TRBV29-1 and TRBJ1-1; D is perhaps TRBD1 (5 bases). The CDR3 runs 14 residues. Trimming pared 5 bases from V and 4 bases from J, leaving 17 bases between. Germline CDR1 is SQVTM and CDR2 is ANQGSEA. The CDR3 here is CSVKNRTKSTEAFF. DNA for the CDR3: TGCAGCGTTAAAAACCGGACAAAGAGCACTGAAGCTTTCTTT.

This chain uses TRBV5-1 with TRBJ2-7; tentatively, D is TRBD1 (6 bases). The V gene's germline CDR1 is SGHRS and CDR2 YFSETQ. This CDR3 contains 11 residues. V lost 5 bases and J lost 4, with 7 bases in between. The CDR3 DNA follows: TGCGCCAGCAGTCAGGGGTACGAGCAGTACTTC. Its protein is CASSQGYEQYF.

The rearrangement joins TRBV6-5 to TRBJ1-1; 7 positions match TRBD1. The CDR3 sequence is 15 residues long. J lost 4 bases, V lost 3 bases, and 8 bases had no gene match. CDR1 is MNHEY, CDR2 SVGAGI, per germline. CDR3 bases: TGTGCCAGCAGTTATAAAGGGGGCCTTGTCACTGAAGCTTTCTTT. This codes for CASSYKGGLVTEAFF.

The CDR3 is CASSQPTTASGNTIYF. DNA of the CDR3: TGCGCCAGCAGCCAACCTACGACAGCCTCTGGAAACACCATATATTTT. The chain couples TRBV4-1 to TRBJ1-3; D is possibly TRBD1 (5 bases). V gave up 2 bases and J gave up 0 bases, with 11 bases separating them. Germline V gene data show CDR1 as MGHRA and CDR2 as YSYEKL. This CDR3 has 16 amino acids.

The V and J genes are TRBV6-6 and TRBJ1-2, with 9 bases matching TRBD1. CDR3 length: 13 residues. Trimming took 5 bases from V and 7 from J; bases not matched to a gene: 5. Germline CDR1 MNHNY, CDR2 SVGAGI (reference sequence). CDR3 sequence (DNA): TGTGCCAGCAGTACCGGGACAGGGTCTGGCTACACCTTC. Its protein product is CASSTGTGSGYTF.

The chain joins TRBV27 to TRBJ2-3, with D possibly matching TRBD2 (5 bases). Germline V CDR1 and CDR2: MNHEY, SMNVEV (reference sequence). The length of the CDR3 is 18 residues. Trimming shortened V by 3 bases and J by 0 bases, and 19 bases separated the two germline ends. CDR3 region: CASSFKRVTLTSTDTQYF. CDR3 bases: TGTGCCAGCAGTTTTAAGAGGGTAACTCTTACTAGCACAGATACGCAGTATTTT.

This clone was observed at least ten times. The gene calls are TRBV6-5 and TRBJ2-7, with TRBD2 as a possible D gene (6 bases). The CDR3 extends over 15 amino acids. The V gene lost 6 bases and the J gene lost 4 bases, with 19 bases spanning the gap. The germline gives CDR1 MNHEY, CDR2 SVGAGI. DNA for the CDR3: TGTGCCAGCAGGTATCTGCAGGGAGGCTCGTACGAGCAGTACTTC. This encodes CASRYLQGGSYEQYF.

The rearrangement links TRBV9 to TRBJ2-7; TRBD2 matches 13 bases. This CDR3 has 17 amino acids. Per germline, CDR1 SGDLS and CDR2 YYNGEE. The ends lost 4 bases at V and 4 bases at J; junction bases unmatched: 11. This CDR3 is CASSKTGLAGSYYEQYF. The CDR3 nucleotides are TGTGCCAGCAGCAAAACGGGACTAGCGGGGAGTTATTACGAGCAGTACTTC.

CDR3 residues: CASKAWPGSSYEQYF. The CDR3 DNA sequence: TGTGCCAGCAAAGCATGGCCAGGAAGCTCCTACGAGCAGTACTTC. This chain joins TRBV6-1 and TRBJ2-7, with unresolved D. Germline CDR1 is MNHNS and CDR2 is SASEGT. The germline V and J ends were trimmed by 7 bases and 0 bases, with 16 bases remaining between them. This CDR3 has 15 residues.

V is TRBV9 and J is TRBJ2-1, with TRBD2 matching over 7 bases. This CDR3 has 14 amino acids. Germline V gene data show CDR1 as SGDLS and CDR2 as YYNGEE. V lost 3 bases to trimming and J lost 4 bases; unmatched junction nucleotides: 4. CDR3 in DNA: TGTGCCAGCAGCGGTGGGGGGGGGTACAATGAGCAGTTCTTC. This gives the protein CASSGGGGYNEQFF.

This chain joins TRBV6-1 and TRBJ2-1; 8 nucleotides align to TRBD2. Germline-derived CDR1 and CDR2 are MNHNS and SASEGT. The CDR3 is 17 residues long. The junction had 7 bases not matched to a gene; V was cut back by 3 bases and J by 0 bases. The CDR3: CASSDLTGTSSYNEQFF. For the CDR3, the DNA is TGTGCCAGCAGTGATTTAACCGGGACTAGCTCCTACAATGAGCAGTTCTTC.

The chain employs TRBV6-5 and TRBJ2-3, with 8 positions matching TRBD2. The CDR3 sequence is 15 residues long. J lost 0 bases, V lost 5 bases, and 4 bases had no gene match. Germline CDR1 reads MNHEY; CDR2 reads SVGAGI. The CDR3 here is CASSTPSGSTDTQYF. DNA for the CDR3: TGTGCCAGCAGTACTCCTAGCGGGAGCACAGATACGCAGTATTTT.

V and J are TRBV18 and TRBJ2-4; TRBD1 agrees at 11 bases. The CDR3 is 18 amino acids. V gave up 3 bases and J gave up 3 bases; unmatched junction bases: 10. Germline V gene data show CDR1 as KGHSH and CDR2 as LQKENI. CDR3 residues: CASSPGTGGRIGKNIQYF. The CDR3 DNA is TGTGCCAGCTCACCTGGGACAGGGGGTCGTATTGGCAAAAACATTCAGTACTTC.

This rearrangement joins TRBV29-1 to TRBJ2-5; D perhaps matches TRBD2 (6 bases). This CDR3 is built from 13 residues. In germline, CDR1 is SQVTM, CDR2 ANQGSEA. V lost 5 bases and J lost 1, with 11 bases in between. The CDR3 loop is CSVNMGGQETQYF. For the CDR3, the DNA is TGCAGCGTTAATATGGGGGGCCAAGAGACCCAGTACTTC.

The chain joins TRBV4-1 to TRBJ1-6, with 7 bases identical to TRBD1. The junction had 10 bases not matched to a gene; V was cut back by 4 bases and J by 10 bases. This CDR3 spans 15 amino acids. Germline CDR1 is MGHRA and CDR2 is YSYEKL. The CDR3 loop reads CASSLQGKSESPLHF. Here the CDR3 DNA reads TGCGCCAGCAGCCTACAGGGGAAGAGTGAATCACCCCTCCACTTT.

The gene calls are TRBV6-5 and TRBJ1-4, with D possibly TRBD1 on 6 matching bases. V was trimmed by 6 bases and J by 5 bases, leaving 13 bases between them. Looked up from germline, CDR1 is MNHEY and CDR2 is SVGAGI. This CDR3 region has 14 residues. CDR3 nucleotide sequence: TGTGCCAGCAGCGCAACAGGGAACAATGAAAAACTGTTTTTT. This sequence encodes CASSATGNNEKLFF.

The genes are TRBV30 and TRBJ1-2; D is perhaps TRBD1 (6 bases). Germline assignment: CDR1 GTSNPN and CDR2 SVGIG (reference sequence). CDR3 length: 13 amino acids. The V end was cut by 5 bases, the J end by 2 bases, with 12 bases between. The CDR3 spells CAWGTGKNYGYTF. The CDR3 DNA reads as TGTGCCTGGGGTACAGGGAAGAACTATGGCTACACCTTC.